This T cell receptor beta chain was sequenced during a study of vaccination effects on CD4 cells after COVID-19. Study results and caveats: Convalescent patients were few in the study, and early post-infection timepoints were absent.

TCRdb's copy holds only in-frame clones and misses some; the assay was immunoSEQ multiplex PCR. The table records tens of thousands of clones, around 74% of them present only once. With respect to this clone: Its antigen is unknown.

With around ten days of culture completed, CD4+ T cells were isolated. Participants received two doses of either the BNT162b2 or mRNA-1273 vaccine. Prior SARS-CoV-2 infection was absent in the vaccine recipients, as shown by negative nucleocapsid antibodies. The V end was cut by 5 bases, the J end by 6 bases, with 16 bases between. This CDR3 comprises 14 residues. Looked up from germline, CDR1 is MNHEY and CDR2 is SVGEGT. This sample comprised CD4+ T cells from PBMCs cultured without peptide, obtained after COVID-19 vaccination. The chain is built from TRBV6-2 or TRBV6-3 and TRBJ1-1; possible D gene TRBD1, 6 bases. This receptor was identified in a human donor who received a COVID-19 vaccine. CDR3 in amino acids: CASSDRRDIPEAFF. In DNA, the CDR3 is TGTGCCAGCAGTGACAGAAGGGACATTCCTGAAGCTTTCTTT.